These 10 T cell receptor beta chains were all obtained from the same sample, sequenced in a study of cytomegalovirus exposure and HLA in healthy donors (dated 2017 in TCRdb). The library relied on the immunoSEQ multiplex PCR assay. A mixture of 60 forward primers for TCR Vbeta segments and 13 reverse primers for TCR Jbeta segments was used in the multiplex PCR. The table comes from immuneACCESS by way of TCRdb, which keeps in-frame sequences with V and J called. Part of the clones is missing from these tables; in studies checked, under half for an unresolved V gene and the rest for unknown reasons. A total of more than 85,000 clones appear in this sample, 65% to 80% of them only once. The ten largest clones add up to 4% of the sample. The sequenced sample consisted of PBMCs. The receptor source for this set is a woman between 50 and 59 years old in good health and CMV-seropositive.

This clone occurred a few times. The chain employs TRBV2 and TRBJ2-7; maybe TRBD1 (5 bases). CDR1 SNHLY and CDR2 FYNNEI come from the germline V gene. V lost 4 bases to trimming and J lost 7 bases, with 11 bases between them. This CDR3 spans 12 amino acids. The CDR3 is CASSARVGEQYF. CDR3 in DNA: TGTGCCAGCAGTGCCAGGGTAGGGGAGCAGTACTTC. The variable domain in full, with the rest retrieved from reference TRBV2 and TRBJ2-7, is EPEVTQTPSHQVTQMGQEVILRCVPISNHLYFYWYRQILGQKVEFLVSFYNNEISEKSEIFDDQFSVERPDGSNFTLKIRSTKLEDSAMYFCASSARVGEQYFGPGTRLTVT.

J is TRBJ2-2 and V is TRBV7-2; 8 bases fit TRBD2. V shed 2 bases and J 7 bases; nucleotides not matched to a gene: 9. The CDR3 runs 16 residues. Germline assignment: CDR1 SGHTA and CDR2 FQGNSA. As DNA, the CDR3 is TGTGCCAGCAGCTTACTTCCCGGGGGGGCCAACGGGGAGCTGTTTTTT. It yields the protein CASSLLPGGANGELFF.

Concerning this clone: The sample contains more than one DNA sequence encoding this CDR3. The J gene is TRBJ2-7, the V gene TRBV30; 7 bases map to TRBD2. CDR1 and CDR2 from the germline V gene are GTSNPN and SVGIG (reference sequence). V gave up 0 bases and J gave up 0 bases; unmatched junction bases: 2. The CDR3 consists of 14 residues. The CDR3 DNA sequence: TGTGCCTGGAGTGTAGGCGGGAGCTCCTACGAGCAGTACTTC. This codes for CAWSVGGSSYEQYF.

The genes are TRBV2 and TRBJ1-4; D uncertain. Germline values: CDR1 SNHLY, CDR2 FYNNEI. This CDR3 has 14 residues. V was pared by 2 bases and J by 8 bases, with 12 bases between. The CDR3 region is CASSERAEGEKLFF. The CDR3 coding sequence is TGTGCCAGCAGTGAAAGGGCAGAGGGAGAAAAACTGTTTTTT. Complete variable domain (other parts from reference TRBV2 and TRBJ1-4): EPEVTQTPSHQVTQMGQEVILRCVPISNHLYFYWYRQILGQKVEFLVSFYNNEISEKSEIFDDQFSVERPDGSNFTLKIRSTKLEDSAMYFCASSERAEGEKLFFGSGTQLSVL.

The chain has TRBV18 and TRBJ1-5; 7 nucleotides align to TRBD1. Trimming cost V 4 bases and J 1 base; bases outside gene matches: 4. The CDR3 consists of 15 residues. Germline V gives CDR1 KGHSH, CDR2 LQKENI. In nucleotides, the CDR3 is TGTGCCAGCTCACGTGGACAGGCAAGCAATCAGCCCCAGCATTTT. Protein: CASSRGQASNQPQHF.

V is TRBV9 and J is TRBJ2-5; a weak D match, TRBD2 (7 bases). The CDR3 contains 14 residues. Between the trimmed V and J ends, which lost 0 bases and 7 bases, there was a span of 13 bases. Germline V gene sequence: CDR1 SGDLS, CDR2 YYNGEE. CDR3 in amino acids: CASSVEGGVGTQYF. In DNA, the CDR3 is TGTGCCAGCAGCGTAGAGGGGGGGGTCGGGACCCAGTACTTC.

This clone occurred a few times. The rearrangement links TRBV15 to TRBJ1-2; D might be TRBD1 (6 bases). Trimming removed 6 bases from V and 2 bases from J, with 10 bases in between. CDR1 and CDR2 from the germline V gene are LNHNV and YYDKDF (reference sequence). There are 13 residues in the CDR3. CDR3 sequence: CATSSGTNYGYTF. The CDR3 DNA sequence: TGTGCCACCAGTTCCGGGACAAACTATGGCTACACCTTC. Full variable domain (outside the CDR3, taken from reference TRBV15 and TRBJ1-2): DAMVIQNPRYQVTQFGKPVTLSCSQTLNHNVMYWYQQKSSQAPKLLFHYYDKDFNNEADTPDNFQSRRPNTSFCFLDIRSPGLGDTAMYLCATSSGTNYGYTFGSGTRLTVV.

This clone was recorded only once. The V gene is TRBV21-1, the J gene TRBJ2-5; the listed D gene, TRBD2, was not tested against the DNA. TRBV21-1 is tagged as a pseudogene. This CDR3 spans 15 amino acids. CDR3 DNA sequence: TGTGCCAGCAGCAAAGAGGTCCAGCGAGAAGAGACCCAGTACTTC. This gives the protein CASSKEVQREETQYF.

This clone was seen only once. V gene TRBV5-4 combines with J gene TRBJ1-6, with 7 bases that match TRBD1. V lost 3 bases, J lost 10 bases, and 4 bases stayed unmatched. Per the germline V gene, CDR1 is SGHNT and CDR2 is YYREEE (reference sequence). The CDR3 totals 13 residues. CDR3 nucleotide sequence: TGTGCCAGCAGCTCCGAGGGGGCCTCACCCCTCCACTTT. It translates to CASSSEGASPLHF.

The chain combines TRBV2 with TRBJ1-2; D possibly corresponds to TRBD1 (5 bases). The V gene's germline CDR1 is SNHLY and CDR2 FYNNEI. The germline V and J ends were trimmed by 11 bases and 8 bases, with 18 bases remaining between them. The CDR3 runs to 12 residues. The CDR3 DNA reads TGTGCCCCAAGACAGCGCAAGGACGGCTACACCTTC. Its translation: CAPRQRKDGYTF.